Following are 27 T cell receptor beta chains from one sample sequenced in a study of cytomegalovirus exposure and HLA in healthy donors. The study ran its PCR with 60 Vbeta and 13 Jbeta primers. TCRdb's copy holds only in-frame clones and misses some; the assay was immunoSEQ multiplex PCR. This table has 90,000 to 120,000 clones, 60% to 80% appearing once. The sequenced material came from PBMCs. All receptors derive from a woman aged 18 to 35 in good health and CMV-seropositive.

This chain joins TRBV7-2 and TRBJ1-2; 11 bases are a match to TRBD1. Germline V CDR1 and CDR2: SGHTA, FQGNSA. The CDR3 has 15 residues. V shed 4 bases, J shed 5 bases, and the junction held 6 bases outside the gene matches. In DNA form, the CDR3 reads TGTGCCAGCAGCTGGGACAGGGGGGGTGGGTATGGCTACACCTTC. This codes for CASSWDRGGGYGYTF. Drawing the rest from reference TRBV7-2 and TRBJ1-2, the complete variable domain is GAGVSQSPSNKVTEKGKDVELRCDPISGHTALYWYRQSLGQGLEFLIYFQGNSAPDKSGLPSDRFSAERTGGSVSTLTIQRTQQEDSAVYLCASSWDRGGGYGYTFGSGTRLTVV.

The chain recombines TRBV7-7 with TRBJ2-5; 7 nucleotides match TRBD1. The CDR3 is 14 residues long. Germline V gives CDR1 SSHAT, CDR2 FNYEAQ (reference sequence). The V gene end was trimmed by 1 base and the J gene end by 5 bases; junction bases not matched to a gene: 4. The CDR3 region has the DNA TGTGCCAGCAGCTTAGACTCCAGGGGGGAGACCCAGTACTTC. Its translation: CASSLDSRGETQYF.

This clone came up a few times. V and J are TRBV6-1 and TRBJ2-5, with TRBD2 matching 14 bases. With the DNA end fitting TRBJ2-7 better, the J assignment may be wrong. Germline CDR1 and CDR2: MNHNS and SASEGT. CDR3 length: 15 amino acids. The chain's CDR3 is CASSSGLAGGYEQYF. Written as DNA, the CDR3 is TGTGCCAGCAGTTCCGGACTAGCGGGAGGCTACGAGCAGTACTTC.

V and J are TRBV7-6 and TRBJ2-5, with unresolved D. Trimming left V 1 base short and J 2 bases short, with 5 bases between. Germline V gene lookup returns CDR1 SGHVS and CDR2 FNYEAQ. This CDR3 has 13 amino acids. The CDR3 DNA reads as TGTGCCAGCAGCTTAGGCAGTCAAGAGACCCAGTACTTC. Encoded protein: CASSLGSQETQYF.

This clone was counted a few times. The chain combines TRBV6-1 with TRBJ2-3; 9 bases are shared with TRBD1. Germline CDR1 and CDR2: MNHNS and SASEGT. The CDR3 has 15 residues. V was clipped by 7 bases and J by 6 bases; unmatched bases: 11. DNA of the CDR3: TGTGCCAGCAAGGGTTCTCGACAGGGGGATGATACGCAGTATTTT. Translation: CASKGSRQGDDTQYF.

The CDR3 DNA reads as TGTGCCAGCAGAGAGAGGACAGGGTACACAGATACGCAGTATTTT. Translated: CASRERTGYTDTQYF. The chain has TRBV7-2 and TRBJ2-3, with 8 bases fitting TRBD1. The CDR3 totals 15 residues. Germline V lookup: CDR1 SGHTA, CDR2 FQGNSA. V dropped 6 bases and J dropped 2; count of bases not matched to a gene: 7.

This chain links TRBV19 with TRBJ2-7, with a tentative D call TRBD2 (7 bases). The V end was cut by 6 bases, the J end by 3 bases, with 12 bases between. Germline loops: CDR1 LNHDA, CDR2 SQIVND (reference sequence). The CDR3 sequence is 13 residues long. CDR3 protein: CASRGGGSYEQYF. The DNA for the CDR3 is TGTGCCAGTAGAGGGGGAGGGAGCTACGAGCAGTACTTC. The full variable domain, its missing parts supplied by reference TRBV19 and TRBJ2-7, is DGGITQSPKYLFRKEGQNVTLSCEQNLNHDAMYWYRQDPGQGLRLIYYSQIVNDFQKGDIAEGYSVSREKKESFPLTVTSAQKNPTAFYLCASRGGGSYEQYFGPGTRLTVT.

V usage is TRBV5-1 and J usage is TRBJ2-1; 8 positions match TRBD2. V was clipped by 4 bases and J by 4 bases; unmatched bases: 16. This CDR3 spans 18 amino acids. Germline V gene data show CDR1 as SGHRS and CDR2 as YFSETQ. CDR3 in DNA: TGCGCCAGCAGCGCCACTACCGGACTAGCTCAGGTATACAATGAGCAGTTCTTC. This codes for CASSATTGLAQVYNEQFF.

The V gene is TRBV6-5, the J gene TRBJ1-2; unclear D gene. CDR3 size: 14 residues. V was shortened by 2 bases and J by 3 bases, with 10 bases between the two germline ends. Germline CDR1 reads MNHEY; CDR2 reads SVGAGI. The CDR3: CASSYERKDYGYTF. The DNA of the CDR3 is TGTGCCAGCAGTTACGAGAGAAAAGACTATGGCTACACCTTC.

This clone has a single count. The chain combines TRBV6-5 with TRBJ1-2; 7 positions match TRBD1. The CDR3 length is 16 residues. V shed 2 bases and J 4 bases; nucleotides not matched to a gene: 10. The germline CDR1 and CDR2 sequences are MNHEY and SVGAGI. CDR3 sequence: CASSYHFTGDAYGYTF. CDR3 coding DNA: TGTGCCAGCAGTTACCATTTCACAGGGGATGCCTATGGCTACACCTTC.

This chain links TRBV27 with TRBJ2-1; 7 positions agree with TRBD1. CDR3 size: 15 residues. The V segment lost 6 bases and the J segment 3 bases; nucleotides outside the gene matches: 8. Germline CDR1 MNHEY, CDR2 SMNVEV (reference sequence). CDR3 protein: CASRSGTESYNEQFF. CDR3 DNA sequence: TGTGCCAGCAGATCCGGGACAGAGAGCTACAATGAGCAGTTCTTC.

The chain employs TRBV7-3 and TRBJ2-1; D is unresolved. Germline CDR1 and CDR2: SGHTA and FQGTGA. V lost 5 bases and J 4 bases, leaving 9 bases between the germline ends. The CDR3 spans 13 residues. Here the CDR3 reads CASSVQDYNEQFF. In nucleotides, the CDR3 is TGTGCCAGCAGCGTTCAGGATTACAATGAGCAGTTCTTC.

The chain joins TRBV19 to TRBJ2-2; 8 bases are shared with TRBD1. The germline V gene encodes CDR1 LNHDA and CDR2 SQIVND (reference sequence). V was clipped by 5 bases and J by 3 bases; unmatched bases: 2. This CDR3 is 14 amino acids long. The CDR3 loop reads CASSQGADTGELFF. The DNA of the CDR3 is TGTGCCAGTAGTCAGGGGGCCGACACCGGGGAGCTGTTTTTT.

The chain has TRBV2 and TRBJ2-7, with 8 bases lining up with TRBD2. Germline V gene lookup returns CDR1 SNHLY and CDR2 FYNNEI. The CDR3 consists of 15 residues. The ends lost 6 bases at V and 0 bases at J; junction bases unmatched: 7. The CDR3 sequence: CASRHSGESSYEQYF. DNA for the CDR3: TGTGCCAGCAGGCATAGCGGGGAAAGCTCCTACGAGCAGTACTTC.

This clone was recorded a few times. The rearrangement links TRBV7-9 to TRBJ2-7; the match to TRBD1 covers 7 bases. The CDR3 consists of 13 residues. V dropped 5 bases and J dropped 3; count of bases not matched to a gene: 4. The V gene's germline CDR1 is SEHNR and CDR2 FQNEAQ (reference sequence). CDR3 sequence: CASSPRQGYEQYF. For the CDR3, the DNA is TGTGCCAGCAGCCCGAGACAGGGCTACGAGCAGTACTTC.

V and J are TRBV5-1 and TRBJ2-7; TRBD2 matches 13 bases. Germline assignment: CDR1 SGHRS and CDR2 YFSETQ. The CDR3 totals 17 residues. V lost 4 bases and J lost 2; bases outside the gene matches: 9. The chain's CDR3 is CASSGGTSGKGAYEQYF. In DNA, the CDR3 is TGCGCCAGCAGCGGGGGGACTAGCGGGAAGGGCGCCTACGAGCAGTACTTC.

The rearrangement joins TRBV11-2 to TRBJ2-7, with TRBD2 matching over 13 bases. Losses at the gene ends were 7 bases for V and 3 bases for J; bases not matched to a gene: 18. This CDR3 contains 19 residues. CDR1 and CDR2 (germline): SGHAT, FQNNGV. CDR3 region: CASIHLGLAGTGFYYEQYF. As DNA, the CDR3 is TGTGCCAGCATCCACCTGGGACTAGCGGGAACCGGATTCTACTACGAGCAGTACTTC.

The chain is built from TRBV7-2 and TRBJ1-1; D gene uncertain. V lost 5 bases and J 0 bases, leaving 10 bases between the germline ends. The CDR3 contains 14 residues. From germline, CDR1 is SGHTA and CDR2 FQGNSA. CDR3 loop: CASSLGGVNTEAFF. CDR3 bases: TGTGCCAGCAGCCTAGGCGGGGTGAACACTGAAGCTTTCTTT.

This clone has a handful of counts. This rearrangement joins TRBV4-2 to TRBJ2-3; the D gene is possibly TRBD2 (6 bases). CDR1 LGHNA and CDR2 YNFKEQ come from the germline V gene. This CDR3 has 17 amino acids. V was cut by 2 bases and J by 0 bases, with 15 bases left in between. The CDR3 sequence is CASSQTPFGTSTDTQYF. DNA for the CDR3: TGTGCCAGCAGCCAAACCCCCTTCGGGACTAGCACAGATACGCAGTATTTT.

Here the CDR3 DNA reads TGTGCCTGGAGTTTATTGGAGGAGCAGTTCTTC. Its protein is CAWSLLEEQFF. The V call is TRBV30, the J call TRBJ2-1; D gene uncertain. CDR1 GTSNPN and CDR2 SVGIG come from the germline V gene (reference sequence). CDR3 length: 11 amino acids. Trimming stripped 2 bases from V and 10 bases from J, with 9 bases between.

This clone appeared once. The chain recombines TRBV25-1 with TRBJ2-7; D perhaps matches TRBD1 (6 bases). Trimming took off 3 bases at V and 2 bases at J, with 11 bases between the two ends. Germline loops: CDR1 MGHDK, CDR2 SYGVNS. This CDR3 comprises 14 residues. The DNA of the CDR3 is TGTGCCAGCAGTGACCCCGGACAGACCTACGAGCAGTACTTC. Its translation: CASSDPGQTYEQYF.

In its sample, this clone is medium-sized. V is TRBV5-1 and J is TRBJ1-5; 8 nucleotides line up with TRBD1. Trimming at V came to 0 bases and at J to 5 bases, leaving 7 bases not matched to a gene. This CDR3 region has 16 residues. CDR1 is SGHRS, CDR2 YFSETQ, per germline. The CDR3 loop is CASSLGGTGLDQPQHF. The CDR3 DNA is TGCGCCAGCAGCTTGGGAGGGACAGGCCTGGATCAGCCCCAGCATTTT.

The rearrangement joins TRBV28 to TRBJ2-7; 8 bases map to TRBD1. The germline CDR1 and CDR2 sequences are MDHEN and SYDVKM. After removal of 4 bases from V and 2 bases from J, the junction contained 10 bases not matched to a gene. The CDR3 contains 16 residues. CDR3 sequence: CASSSSRTGSPYEQYF. CDR3 DNA sequence: TGTGCCAGCAGTTCCTCCAGGACAGGGTCTCCCTACGAGCAGTACTTC.

This clone was recorded once. The chain links TRBV10-3 to TRBJ2-3; 12 bases are shared with TRBD2. CDR3 length: 16 amino acids. The germline CDR1 and CDR2 sequences are ENHRY and SYGVKD. The J segment lost 0 bases and the V segment lost 4 bases, leaving 2 bases of the junction unmatched. CDR3 sequence (DNA): TGTGCCATCAGTGGGACTAGCGGGGTTAGCACAGATACGCAGTATTTT. This encodes CAISGTSGVSTDTQYF.

The chain recombines TRBV6-5 with TRBJ2-7, with TRBD2 as a possible D gene (5 bases). Trimming stripped 8 bases from V and 2 bases from J, with 16 bases between. Germline V CDR1 and CDR2: MNHEY, SVGAGI. CDR3 size: 14 residues. CDR3 in DNA: TGTGCCAGCGGACGGGGAAATTTGACCTACGAGCAGTACTTC. Amino acids: CASGRGNLTYEQYF.

J is TRBJ1-5 and V is TRBV7-2, with 8 bases matching TRBD1. CDR1 is SGHTA, CDR2 FQGNSA, per germline. The CDR3 has 15 residues. J was trimmed by 2 bases and V by 5 bases; bases with no gene match: 5. This chain's CDR3 is CASSKQGAGNQPQHF. The CDR3 coding sequence is TGTGCCAGCAGCAAGCAGGGGGCGGGCAATCAGCCCCAGCATTTT.

The rearrangement uses TRBV18 and TRBJ2-7, with unresolved D. The V and J ends lost 3 bases and 2 bases respectively, with 8 bases between them. In germline, CDR1 is KGHSH, CDR2 LQKENI. The length of the CDR3 is 13 residues. This chain's CDR3 is CASSPGGTYEQYF. CDR3 in DNA: TGTGCCAGCTCACCCGGCGGCACCTACGAGCAGTACTTC.